These T cell receptor beta chains were read from a single sample in a study of blood T cell repertoires in COVID-19. Profiled with immunoSEQ multiplex PCR; TCRdb holds only in-frame clones, not every one. Counted here are roughly 400,000 clones, about 87% occurring once; the ten biggest clones make up roughly 10%. Sequencing input: PBMCs or T cells enriched from blood (not recorded which). The receptors here all came from a woman aged 45-60 years who had recovered from COVID-19. Each CDR3 is given with its conserved first and last residue. D genes are given only for firm matches. Size tells how often a clone was seen (once, few, many) or the class of an expanded clone, and some rows leave it out.

TRBV28	-	TRBD2	TRBJ2-7	CASSPNGLAGSYEQYF	TGTGCCAGCAGTCCTAATGGACTAGCGGGCTCCTACGAGCAGTACTTC
TRBV29-1	-	-	TRBJ1-1	CSAGIPDSLPNTEAFF	TGCAGCGCAGGGATCCCCGACAGCCTCCCGAACACTGAAGCTTTCTTT
TRBV9	-	TRBD1	TRBJ2-1	CASSAPLGQGASPDTRNEQFF	TGTGCCAGCAGCGCTCCATTGGGACAGGGGGCTTCGCCCGACACGAGGAATGAGCAGTTCTTC
TRBV3-1/TRBV3-2	-	-	TRBJ2-5	CASSQDWEEYETQYF	TGTGCCAGCAGCCAAGATTGGGAGGAGTACGAGACCCAGTACTTC
TRBV19	-	-	TRBJ1-5	CASDVNRILYSNQPQHF	TGTGCCAGCGACGTCAACAGGATTCTTTATAGCAATCAGCCCCAGCATTTT
TRBV3-1/TRBV3-2	-	TRBD2	TRBJ2-3	CASSQQGRTSEGAQYF	TGTGCCAGCAGCCAGCAAGGAAGGACTAGCGAAGGTGCGCAGTATTTT
TRBV7-9	-	TRBD1	TRBJ2-5	CASSYAGQGATQYF	TGTGCCAGCAGCTACGCCGGACAGGGGGCGACCCAGTACTTC
TRBV27	-	-	TRBJ1-2	CASSHSGASYGYTF	TGTGCCAGCAGTCACTCAGGGGCCTCCTATGGCTACACCTTC
TRBV11-2	once	TRBD2	TRBJ2-3	CASSPGSAGVGDTQYF	TGTGCCAGCAGCCCCGGGTCAGCGGGGGTGGGAGATACGCAGTATTTT
TRBV28	once	TRBD1	TRBJ1-4	CASSFQGAVEKLFF	TGTGCCAGCAGTTTTCAGGGGGCAGTTGAAAAACTGTTTTTT
TRBV18	few	-	TRBJ1-5	CASSPPGNQPQHF	TGTGCCAGCTCACCACCCGGCAATCAGCCCCAGCATTTT
TRBV7-9	-	TRBD1	TRBJ1-2	CASSLAGYDRAPRGGYTF	TGTGCCAGCAGCTTAGCGGGTTACGACAGGGCTCCCCGAGGGGGCTACACCTTC
TRBV11-3	-	-	TRBJ2-1	CASSSHSSYNEQFF	TGTGCCAGCAGCTCTCATAGCTCCTACAATGAGCAGTTCTTC
TRBV6-5	few	-	TRBJ2-6	CASSYRHVGANVLTF	TGTGCCAGCAGTTATCGACATGTGGGGGCCAACGTCCTGACTTTC
TRBV5-1	few	-	TRBJ1-5	CASSVNSNQPQHF	TGCGCCAGCAGCGTTAATAGCAATCAGCCCCAGCATTTT
TRBV7-9	-	-	TRBJ2-4	CASSFLRVAKNIQYF	TGTGCCAGCAGCTTTCTCCGTGTAGCCAAAAACATTCAGTACTTC
TRBV5-1	-	TRBD1	TRBJ1-2	CASSFDRGDYGYTF	TGCGCCAGCAGCTTTGACAGGGGTGACTATGGCTACACCTTC
TRBV10-3	-	TRBD1	TRBJ1-1	CAISDQTGIGTEAFF	TGTGCCATCAGTGACCAGACAGGGATCGGCACTGAAGCTTTCTTT
TRBV25-1	-	TRBD2	TRBJ2-1	CASSEWGGGDNEQFF	TGTGCCAGCAGTGAGTGGGGCGGGGGGGACAATGAGCAGTTCTTC